Below, 32 T cell receptor beta chains from the same sample are listed, as sequenced in a study of blood T cell repertoires in COVID-19. Method: immunoSEQ multiplex PCR; TCRdb's copy keeps in-frame clones and lacks some. The sample has around 160,000 clones; roughly nine tenths are singletons. Sequencing was performed on peripheral blood. These receptors all come from a man between 18 and 29 years old with acute or convalescent COVID-19.

The chain combines TRBV18 with TRBJ1-1; 10 bases match TRBD1. This CDR3 has 15 amino acids. Germline V lookup: CDR1 KGHSH, CDR2 LQKENI. With 6 bases clipped from V and 0 bases from J, the junction kept 4 bases outside the gene matches. CDR3 in amino acids: CASSPGQGVNTEAFF. The DNA for the CDR3 is TGTGCCAGCTCCCCCGGACAGGGGGTGAACACTGAAGCTTTCTTT.

The chain links TRBV25-1 to TRBJ1-6; possible D gene TRBD1, 5 bases. The CDR3 consists of 14 residues. V was shortened by 6 bases and J by 7 bases, with 13 bases between the two germline ends. CDR1 and CDR2 from the germline V gene are MGHDK and SYGVNS. In DNA, the CDR3 is TGTGCCAGCAGGCCATGGGGGGAAAATTCACCCCTCCACTTT. Amino acids: CASRPWGENSPLHF. Filled out from reference TRBV25-1 and TRBJ1-6, the complete variable domain reads EADIYQTPRYLVIGTGKKITLECSQTMGHDKMYWYQQDPGMELHLIHYSYGVNSTEKGDLSSESTVSRIRTEHFPLTLESARPSHTSQYLCASRPWGENSPLHFGNGTRLTVT.

The chain is built from TRBV2 and TRBJ2-2; 15 nucleotides match TRBD2. V lost 6 bases and J lost 4; bases outside the gene matches: 0. The CDR3 consists of 15 residues. CDR1 and CDR2 (germline): SNHLY, FYNNEI. The CDR3 is CASRGLAGGTGELFF. For the CDR3, the DNA is TGTGCCAGCAGGGGACTAGCGGGGGGCACCGGGGAGCTGTTTTTT.

This rearrangement joins TRBV2 to TRBJ2-2; tentatively, D is TRBD1 (5 bases). Looked up from germline, CDR1 is SNHLY and CDR2 is FYNNEI. The V end lost 3 bases, the J end lost 0 bases, and 5 bases lay between the germline ends. The CDR3 covers 14 residues. CDR3 bases: TGTGCCAGCAGTGACAGGGCGAACACCGGGGAGCTGTTTTTT. As protein: CASSDRANTGELFF.

V is TRBV9 and J is TRBJ2-1, with 8 bases lining up with TRBD2. The CDR3 totals 15 residues. The trim removed 3 bases at V and 6 bases at J, leaving 8 bases unmatched. Per the germline V gene, CDR1 is SGDLS and CDR2 is YYNGEE. CDR3 amino acids: CASSGSGGPLNEQFF. The CDR3 DNA is TGTGCCAGCAGCGGGAGCGGGGGCCCCCTCAATGAGCAGTTCTTC.

The chain uses TRBV24-1 and TRBJ2-6; TRBD1 aligns across 10 bases. Per germline, CDR1 KGHDR and CDR2 SFDVKD. V gave up 3 bases and J gave up 3 bases; unmatched junction bases: 7. The CDR3 has 18 amino acids. In DNA, the CDR3 is TGTGCCACCAGTGATAGGACAGGGGGGCGGCATGGGGCCAACGTCCTGACTTTC. Its protein product is CATSDRTGGRHGANVLTF.

This chain joins TRBV5-1 and TRBJ2-3; 7 bases are a match to TRBD2. The V segment lost 4 bases and the J segment 1 base; nucleotides outside the gene matches: 12. From germline, CDR1 is SGHRS and CDR2 YFSETQ. The CDR3 is 17 residues long. The CDR3 DNA is TGCGCCAGCAGCGGGGGACGGACTAGAATTGGCACAGATACGCAGTATTTT. It specifies CASSGGRTRIGTDTQYF.

The chain combines TRBV6-5 with TRBJ2-7, with 9 bases aligning to TRBD1. Trimming at V came to 2 bases and at J to 4 bases, leaving 6 bases not matched to a gene. The CDR3 has 15 amino acids. Germline V CDR1 and CDR2: MNHEY, SVGAGI. In DNA, the CDR3 is TGTGCCAGCAGTTACGGGGGACAGGGACCTTACGAGCAGTACTTC. Translating it yields CASSYGGQGPYEQYF.

The chain is built from TRBV7-8 and TRBJ1-2, with TRBD1 matching over 8 bases. Germline-derived CDR1 and CDR2 are SGHVS and FQNEAQ. The V segment lost 1 base and the J segment 3 bases; nucleotides outside the gene matches: 4. The CDR3 contains 15 residues. CDR3 sequence (DNA): TGTGCCAGCAGCTTAGAGGAACAGGGGGACTATGGCTACACCTTC. Protein sequence: CASSLEEQGDYGYTF. Complete variable domain (other parts from reference TRBV7-8 and TRBJ1-2): GAGVSQSPRYKVAKRGQDVALRCDPISGHVSLFWYQQALGQGPEFLTYFQNEAQLDKSGLPSDRFFAERPEGSVSTLKIQRTQQEDSAVYLCASSLEEQGDYGYTFGSGTRLTVV.

This clone was found a few times. This chain connects TRBV3-1 (or the pseudogene TRBV3-2) to TRBJ1-1; 7 bases are a match to TRBD1. From germline, CDR1 is LGHDT and CDR2 YNNKEL (reference sequence). The CDR3 runs 14 residues. The V and J ends lost 6 bases and 3 bases, in that order; junction bases with no gene match: 7. The CDR3 spells CASSNDRVDTEAFF. Here the CDR3 DNA reads TGTGCCAGCAGTAACGACAGGGTAGACACTGAAGCTTTCTTT.

This clone was found a few times. CDR3 residues: CASRRRDSPLHF. The CDR3 region has the DNA TGTGCCAGCAGGCGACGGGATTCACCCCTCCACTTT. The chain links TRBV12-3 or TRBV12-4 to TRBJ1-6, with D uncertain. Trimming took 6 bases from V and 8 from J, leaving 8 bases between them. This CDR3 region has 12 residues.

Here the CDR3 DNA reads TGTGCCAGCAGCTTAGCATTGGCAGGTCCTGGAAACACCATATATTTT. Translated, it gives CASSLALAGPGNTIYF. V gene TRBV7-9 combines with J gene TRBJ1-3; no clear D gene. V shed 0 bases and J shed 2 bases, with 11 bases lying between them. Germline V CDR1 and CDR2: SEHNR, FQNEAQ (reference sequence). This CDR3 spans 16 amino acids. Together with reference TRBV7-9 and TRBJ1-3, the CDR3 gives the full variable domain: DTGVSQNPRHKITKRGQNVTFRCDPISEHNRLYWYRQTLGQGPEFLTYFQNEAQLEKSRLLSDRFSAERPKGSFSTLEIQRTEQGDSAMYLCASSLALAGPGNTIYFGEGSWLTVV.

The chain links TRBV3-1 (or the pseudogene TRBV3-2) to TRBJ1-6; D perhaps matches TRBD1 (5 bases). V lost 6 bases, J lost 8 bases, and 11 bases lay in between. The CDR3 runs 13 residues. Germline assignment: CDR1 LGHDT and CDR2 YNNKEL (reference sequence). The CDR3 reads CASRYGGDSPLHF. The CDR3, as DNA: TGTGCCAGCAGATACGGGGGGGATTCACCCCTCCACTTT.

The chain couples TRBV11-2 to TRBJ2-5; TRBD2 matches at 9 bases. The V and J ends lost 1 base and 5 bases, in that order; junction bases with no gene match: 5. This CDR3 spans 15 amino acids. Germline V lookup: CDR1 SGHAT, CDR2 FQNNGV. The CDR3 nucleotides read TGTGCCAGCAGCTTAGGAGCGGGGGGATGGGAGACCCAGTACTTC. Protein: CASSLGAGGWETQYF.

The chain links TRBV5-1 to TRBJ2-6; D is unclear. Germline V gives CDR1 SGHRS, CDR2 YFSETQ. The CDR3 has 16 residues. Deletions cut 0 bases from V and 0 bases from J, with 7 bases between. Written as DNA, the CDR3 is TGCGCCAGCAGCTTGGATCCGAGCTCTGGGGCCAACGTCCTGACTTTC. Its protein product is CASSLDPSSGANVLTF.

This sequence joins TRBV19 and TRBJ1-5, with TRBD1 identical over 7 bases. Germline V gene data show CDR1 as LNHDA and CDR2 as SQIVND (reference sequence). V was clipped by 4 bases and J by 3 bases; unmatched bases: 12. The CDR3 runs to 17 residues. CDR3 sequence reads: CASSTPTGIAHNQPQHF. For the CDR3, the DNA is TGTGCCAGTAGTACGCCGACAGGGATCGCACACAATCAGCCCCAGCATTTT. The variable domain in full, completed from reference TRBV19 and TRBJ1-5, reads DGGITQSPKYLFRKEGQNVTLSCEQNLNHDAMYWYRQDPGQGLRLIYYSQIVNDFQKGDIAEGYSVSREKKESFPLTVTSAQKNPTAFYLCASSTPTGIAHNQPQHFGDGTRLSIL.

The chain combines TRBV7-2 with TRBJ1-2, with a possible D match to TRBD1 (5 bases). This CDR3 comprises 14 residues. Looked up from germline, CDR1 is SGHTA and CDR2 is FQGNSA. V dropped 5 bases and J dropped 7 bases, with 17 bases sitting between them. CDR3 amino acids: CASSLPRGLGGYTF. The CDR3, as DNA: TGTGCCAGCAGCCTCCCTCGGGGGTTGGGTGGCTACACCTTC.

V gene TRBV2 combines with J gene TRBJ1-2, with D possibly being TRBD1 (6 bases). Trimming took 10 bases from V and 8 from J, leaving 17 bases between them. This CDR3 is built from 12 residues. Germline CDR1 SNHLY, CDR2 FYNNEI. The CDR3 DNA reads as TGTGCCACCTCGACAGGCCGGGGAGGCTACACCTTC. Amino acids: CATSTGRGGYTF.

The V call is TRBV11-2, the J call TRBJ1-3; 11 nucleotides align to TRBD1. This CDR3 region has 16 residues. The V segment lost 5 bases and the J segment 2 bases; nucleotides outside the gene matches: 5. Germline loops: CDR1 SGHAT, CDR2 FQNNGV. CDR3 sequence: CASSRGQGAAGNTIYF. CDR3 nucleotides: TGTGCCAGCAGCCGTGGACAGGGGGCGGCTGGAAACACCATATATTTT.

This clone was seen only once. The V and J genes are TRBV3-1 (or the pseudogene TRBV3-2) and TRBJ1-2, with 10 bases lining up with TRBD1. The J segment lost 13 bases and the V segment lost 5 bases, leaving 10 bases of the junction unmatched. This CDR3 contains 13 residues. Germline CDR1 and CDR2: LGHDT and YNNKEL (reference sequence). CDR3 loop: CASSYRDRGTATF. DNA for the CDR3: TGTGCCAGCAGCTACCGGGACAGGGGTACCGCCACCTTC.

The CDR3 region has the DNA TGTGCCAGCAGCCCGCCGCCGGGGGGAATCGGGGAGCTGTTTTTT. This encodes CASSPPPGGIGELFF. The chain recombines TRBV2 with TRBJ2-2; 7 bases map to TRBD2. Germline CDR1 SNHLY, CDR2 FYNNEI. V lost 6 bases, J lost 7 bases, and 11 bases stayed unmatched. This CDR3 spans 15 amino acids.

This rearrangement joins TRBV5-1 to TRBJ2-1; 10 bases map to TRBD2. Germline CDR1 reads SGHRS; CDR2 reads YFSETQ. Germline trimming cut 1 base from V and 1 base from J; bases unmatched to any gene: 14. CDR3 length: 20 amino acids. CDR3 sequence (DNA): TGCGCCAGCAGCTTGTCGCTTGCTAGCGGGGGCCGGAATTCCTACAATGAGCAGTTCTTC. This sequence encodes CASSLSLASGGRNSYNEQFF.

As for this clone: Other DNA sequences in the same sample also yield this CDR3. The rearrangement uses TRBV6-6 and TRBJ2-3, with D tentatively TRBD1 (5 bases). With 6 bases removed from V and 1 base from J, the gap between germline ends came to 5 bases. The CDR3 covers 12 residues. Germline loops: CDR1 MNHNY, CDR2 SVGAGI (reference sequence). The CDR3 region has the DNA TGTGCCAGCAGACAGGGCACAGATACGCAGTATTTT. Encoded protein: CASRQGTDTQYF.

The chain recombines TRBV9 with TRBJ2-5, with a possible D match to TRBD2 (5 bases). The CDR3 totals 13 residues. V was trimmed by 7 bases and J by 3 bases, leaving 13 bases between them. Germline V lookup: CDR1 SGDLS, CDR2 YYNGEE. The CDR3 DNA reads TGTGCCAGCGCGTTGAGCGGCAAAGAGACCCAGTACTTC. Protein product: CASALSGKETQYF.

The V call is TRBV2, the J call TRBJ1-5; TRBD1 aligns across 7 bases. Germline-derived CDR1 and CDR2 are SNHLY and FYNNEI. Unmatched junction bases numbered 4, after V lost 6 bases and J lost 2 bases. The CDR3 consists of 14 residues. In DNA form, the CDR3 reads TGTGCCAGCAGAAGTGGGACAGGCAATCAGCCCCAGCATTTT. Its protein product is CASRSGTGNQPQHF.

The chain uses TRBV30 and TRBJ2-3, with D perhaps matching TRBD2 (5 bases). Looked up from germline, CDR1 is GTSNPN and CDR2 is SVGIG (reference sequence). CDR3 size: 15 residues. The V and J ends lost 2 bases and 5 bases respectively, with 17 bases between them. The CDR3 DNA sequence: TGTGCCTGGAGTTCAGGCAGTGGAGCGGTAGATACGCAGTATTTT. Translation: CAWSSGSGAVDTQYF.

This chain links TRBV28 with TRBJ2-7, with D possibly TRBD2 on 5 matching bases. The CDR3 runs to 14 residues. In germline, CDR1 is MDHEN, CDR2 SYDVKM. V was trimmed by 5 bases and J by 4 bases, leaving 15 bases between them. The CDR3 region is CASSLRTAQYEQYV. CDR3 sequence (DNA): TGTGCCAGCAGTCTACGGACTGCACAATACGAGCAGTACGTC.

V gene TRBV19 combines with J gene TRBJ1-4, with D maybe TRBD1 (5 bases). Trimming removed 7 bases from V and 2 bases from J, with 17 bases in between. The V gene's germline CDR1 is LNHDA and CDR2 SQIVND (reference sequence). This CDR3 spans 16 amino acids. The CDR3 loop is CASTSAGVGTNEKLFF. The CDR3 nucleotides read TGTGCCAGTACCTCAGCGGGGGTTGGTACTAATGAAAAACTGTTTTTT.

The V call is TRBV19, the J call TRBJ1-1; 8 positions match TRBD1. Germline CDR1 reads LNHDA; CDR2 reads SQIVND (reference sequence). CDR3 size: 14 residues. The V gene end was trimmed by 6 bases and the J gene end by 5 bases; junction bases not matched to a gene: 8. CDR3 protein: CASRGDRGRTEAFF. The CDR3 bases are TGTGCCAGTAGGGGCGACAGGGGAAGAACTGAAGCTTTCTTT. The full variable domain, its missing parts supplied by reference TRBV19 and TRBJ1-1, is DGGITQSPKYLFRKEGQNVTLSCEQNLNHDAMYWYRQDPGQGLRLIYYSQIVNDFQKGDIAEGYSVSREKKESFPLTVTSAQKNPTAFYLCASRGDRGRTEAFFGQGTRLTVV.

V gene TRBV7-9 combines with J gene TRBJ1-2; possible D gene TRBD1, 5 bases. CDR1 and CDR2 from the germline V gene are SEHNR and FQNEAQ (reference sequence). Trimming shortened V by 2 bases and J by 4 bases, and 23 bases separated the two germline ends. The CDR3 has 18 amino acids. The CDR3 region has the DNA TGTGCCAGCAGCTTACCCCGAGGAATTAGGGGCAGTGGCTATGGCTACACCTTC. Translating it yields CASSLPRGIRGSGYGYTF.

The rearrangement joins TRBV2 to TRBJ1-4, with a weak D call TRBD1 (6 bases). Trimming pared 5 bases from V and 4 bases from J, leaving 11 bases between. Germline loops: CDR1 SNHLY, CDR2 FYNNEI. There are 14 residues in the CDR3. The CDR3 is CASSLQGINEKLFF. Written as DNA, the CDR3 is TGTGCCAGCAGTCTACAGGGTATTAATGAAAAACTGTTTTTT.

This clone was detected only once. V is TRBV28 and J is TRBJ1-2, with D unresolved. Trimming took 6 bases from V and 7 from J, leaving 18 bases between them. CDR3 length equals 14 residues. The germline CDR1 and CDR2 sequences are MDHEN and SYDVKM. The CDR3 sequence: CASRRNPNRGGYTF. CDR3 DNA: TGTGCCAGCAGGCGGAACCCCAATAGAGGTGGCTACACCTTC.